This T cell receptor (beta chain) was observed in a study of T cell responses to AZD1222 COVID-19 vaccine. Trimming left V 3 bases short and J 8 bases short, with 11 bases between. CDR1 and CDR2 from the germline V gene are SNHLY and FYNNEI. The length of the CDR3 is 13 residues. Sequenced by immunoSEQ multiplex PCR; TCRdb stores in-frame clones only, minus some. The table lists about 140,000 clones, more than 75% of them singletons. General study points: The study reported that nearly half of spike-specific TCRs target unmutated variant regions. Spike-wide coverage was observed for vaccine-associated CD4 TCRs, with dominant responses at 160-218 and 743-854. Baseline seropositives among AZD1222 recipients totaled only 5 to 7.

Concerning this clone itself: The antigen is undetermined.

The TCR originated in an adult who received the AZD1222 COVID-19 vaccine. The chain is built from TRBV2 and TRBJ2-1; D gene unclear. The sample in question was peripheral blood, obtained 28 days after the second AZD1222 dose. This CDR3 is CASSDNSGDEQFF. The CDR3 nucleotides read TGTGCCAGCAGTGACAACTCCGGCGATGAGCAGTTCTTC.